This TCR beta chain is from a study of blood T cell repertoires in COVID-19. Profiled with immunoSEQ multiplex PCR; TCRdb holds only in-frame clones, not every one. The sample holds approximately 500,000 clones, 70% to 90% seen once. Germline CDR1 MNHEY, CDR2 SVGAGI. This CDR3 is 14 amino acids long. The junction had 6 bases not matched to a gene; V was cut back by 7 bases and J by 7 bases. This TCR was sampled from a human donor in a cohort sampled during active COVID-19. Sequencing input: peripheral blood. The rearrangement joins TRBV6-5 to TRBJ1-6; 8 nucleotides align to TRBD1. In DNA form, the CDR3 reads TGTGCCAGCAAAAGGACAGGGCCGAATTCACCCCTCCACTTT. This translates into CASKRTGPNSPLHF.